Each of the 11 T cell receptor beta chains below was sequenced from the same sample in a study of Graves' ophthalmopathy and Graves' hyperthyroidism (dated by TCRdb to 2016 to 2018). The sample was run on an Illumina HiSeq 2000. TCR beta CDR3 regions were amplified from RNA transcripts for repertoire sequencing. A first-round RT-PCR used HTBI primers with the Qiagen OneStep RT-PCR kit, followed by a second-round multiplex PCR, size selection and purification. In-frame beta chains were kept once TCRdb had trimmed the public reads at Q25 with fastp and called clones with MiXCR. Identical CDR3 protein sequences are pooled into one entry, listed with their most common genes and DNA. The sample records 600,000 to 700,000 distinct CDR3 sequences, more than 40% of which are singletons. Over 2.5% of the sample is in the top ten clones. The sample was peripheral blood. These receptors came from an adult man with Graves' ophthalmopathy.

As to this clonotype: A read error may explain this, as a much larger clone is one base away. The CDR3 carries no conserved terminal phenylalanine or tryptophan, so it likely arises from a read error. The rearrangement uses TRBV5-1 and TRBJ1-1; 9 bases agree with TRBD1. With 4 bases clipped from V and 2 bases from J, the junction kept 6 bases outside the gene matches. The CDR3 is 15 residues long. Germline assignment: CDR1 SGHRS and CDR2 YFSETQ. The CDR3: CASSPAGQGNTEAFL. For the CDR3, the DNA is TGCGCCAGCAGCCCAGCGGGACAGGGAAACACTGAAGCTTTCCTT.

This chain joins TRBV10-3 and TRBJ2-7; a weak D match, TRBD2 (6 bases). Germline assignment: CDR1 ENHRY and CDR2 SYGVKD. V gave up 10 bases and J gave up 2 bases, with 18 bases separating them. The length of the CDR3 is 14 residues. CDR3 DNA: TGTGCCAGCACCGTGGGGGGAAACGCCTACGAGCAGTACTTC. Its translation is CASTVGGNAYEQYF.

V and J are TRBV4-2 and TRBJ1-3; no reliable D call. Trimming took 3 bases from V and 0 from J, leaving 12 bases between them. This CDR3 comprises 16 residues. Germline CDR1 LGHNA, CDR2 YNFKEQ. DNA for the CDR3: TGTGCCAGCAGCCAGGCAGGACCGCGCTCTGGAAACACCATATATTTT. Its protein is CASSQAGPRSGNTIYF.

This clonotype was recorded a few times. This sequence joins TRBV6-1 and TRBJ1-2; D unclear. The CDR3 is 11 amino acids. Trimming shortened V by 6 bases and J by 4 bases, and 6 bases separated the two germline ends. Germline CDR1 reads MNHNS; CDR2 reads SASEGT. The CDR3 DNA sequence: TGTGCCAGCAGGGAAAGCTATGGCTACACCTTC. Translated: CASRESYGYTF.

This clonotype occurred once. The V and J genes are TRBV5-1 and TRBJ2-5, with D tentatively TRBD1 or TRBD2 (5 bases each). CDR1 SGHRS and CDR2 YFSETQ come from the germline V gene. Trimming cost V 4 bases and J 3 bases, with 19 bases left between them. The CDR3 has 16 amino acids. CDR3 residues: CASSPVGAVGEETQYF. CDR3 coding DNA: TGCGCCAGCAGCCCAGTCGGGGCCGTGGGGGAAGAGACCCAGTACTTC.

The gene calls are TRBV15 and TRBJ2-5; D gene uncertain. Germline CDR1 LNHNV, CDR2 YYDKDF (reference sequence). V lost 4 bases and J lost 9, with 15 bases in between. CDR3 length equals 13 residues. CDR3: CATSTGLYQPQYF. The CDR3 nucleotides read TGTGCCACCAGCACAGGCCTTTATCAGCCCCAGTACTTC.

V gene TRBV2 combines with J gene TRBJ2-5; 14 nucleotides line up with TRBD2. The CDR3 spans 15 residues. With V trimmed by 1 base and J by 6 bases, 1 base remained unmatched. The germline V gene has CDR1 SNHLY and CDR2 FYNNEI. The CDR3 DNA follows: TGTGCCAGCAGTGAAGGGACTAGCGGGAGGAAGACCCAGTACTTC. Its protein product is CASSEGTSGRKTQYF.

The chain is built from TRBV12-3 or TRBV12-4 and TRBJ1-3; tentative D call: TRBD1 (6 bases). With 6 bases removed from V and 4 bases from J, the gap between germline ends came to 13 bases. The CDR3 length is 14 residues. The DNA for the CDR3 is TGTGCCAGCAGGCATCAGGGGACCGGAAACACCATATATTTT. This gives the protein CASRHQGTGNTIYF.

This clonotype was counted a few times. This chain links TRBV5-4 with TRBJ2-2; D perhaps matches TRBD2 (6 bases). The V gene's germline CDR1 is SGHNT and CDR2 YYREEE (reference sequence). The CDR3 is made up of 15 amino acids. V was cut by 0 bases and J by 7 bases, with 13 bases left in between. As DNA, the CDR3 is TGTGCCAGCAGCTTGGAACTAGCTAGTAACGGGGAGCTGTTTTTT. Its translation is CASSLELASNGELFF.

The chain is built from TRBV27 and TRBJ2-7, with 8 bases that match TRBD1. Germline CDR1 reads MNHEY; CDR2 reads SMNVEV (reference sequence). CDR3 size: 13 residues. V gave up 3 bases and J gave up 9 bases; unmatched junction bases: 7. This CDR3 is CASSFSGGDGQYF. Written as DNA, the CDR3 is TGTGCCAGCAGTTTTTCAGGGGGCGACGGGCAGTACTTC.

The chain employs TRBV11-1 and TRBJ2-5; 7 bases agree with TRBD2. The CDR3 length is 14 residues. V lost 6 bases to trimming and J lost 5 bases; unmatched junction nucleotides: 9. Per the germline V gene, CDR1 is SGHAT and CDR2 is FQDESV (reference sequence). The CDR3 here is CASSSSGIRETQYF. The CDR3 bases are TGTGCCAGCAGTTCCAGCGGGATTAGGGAGACCCAGTACTTC.